This TCR beta chain comes out of a study of blood T cell repertoires in COVID-19. Authors' processing steps: By means of reference gene primer amplification, nucleated cell counts were estimated. Profiled with immunoSEQ multiplex PCR; TCRdb holds only in-frame clones, not every one. From that table come the V and J calls and clone size; the DNA was used to work out D and trimming. The sample records roughly 81,000 clones, approximately 82% being singletons. The CDR3 has 14 amino acids. The germline V gene encodes CDR1 KGHSH and CDR2 LQKENI. The V gene end was trimmed by 4 bases and the J gene end by 5 bases; junction bases not matched to a gene: 0.

This TCR was recovered from a woman between 70 and 85 years old with acute or convalescent COVID-19. This chain uses TRBV18 with TRBJ2-1; 12 nucleotides align to TRBD2. The specimen sequenced was peripheral blood. CDR3 bases: TGTGCCAGCTCACGGACTAGCGGGGACAATGAGCAGTTCTTC. Protein sequence: CASSRTSGDNEQFF.